A selection of T cell receptor beta chains follows, all from one sample in a study of blood T cell repertoires in COVID-19. Some clones are missing from TCRdb's copy, which holds only in-frame ones; the method was immunoSEQ multiplex PCR. Here the sample spans about 140,000 clones, 85% to 90% being singletons. Sequences were obtained from peripheral blood. The receptors shown here come from a woman aged 55-70 years with acute or convalescent COVID-19. The CDR3 runs from the conserved cysteine through the conserved F or W. Each record gives: J gene, V gene, D gene, CDR3 length, clone size, CDR3 DNA, CDR3 protein. A D gene is named only where the DNA matches it firmly. Size tells how often a clone was seen (once, few, many) or the class of an expanded clone, and some rows leave it out.

J gene: TRBJ1-2
V gene: TRBV28
D gene: TRBD1
CDR3 length: 16
clone size: NA
CDR3 DNA: TGTGCCAGCAGCCCAGGAACGACAGGGGGCGACTATGGCTACACCTTC
CDR3 protein: CASSPGTTGGDYGYTF

J gene: TRBJ1-1
V gene: TRBV15
D gene: NA
CDR3 length: 14
clone size: NA
CDR3 DNA: TGTGCCACCAGCAGAGATCGTCAGGGCCCTGAAGCTTTCTTT
CDR3 protein: CATSRDRQGPEAFF

J gene: TRBJ2-7
V gene: TRBV2
D gene: NA
CDR3 length: 12
clone size: NA
CDR3 DNA: TGTGCCAGCAGGATCCTCGGGTACGAGCAGTACTTC
CDR3 protein: CASRILGYEQYF

J gene: TRBJ2-7
V gene: TRBV6-5
D gene: TRBD1
CDR3 length: 15
clone size: NA
CDR3 DNA: TGTGCCAGCAGTCGCTTCAAACAGGGGACCTACGAGCAGTACTTC
CDR3 protein: CASSRFKQGTYEQYF

J gene: TRBJ1-2
V gene: TRBV7-2
D gene: NA
CDR3 length: 14
clone size: NA
CDR3 DNA: TGTGCCAGCAGCTTAGGGGGGGTGGTAAACGGCTACACCTTC
CDR3 protein: CASSLGGVVNGYTF

J gene: TRBJ2-3
V gene: TRBV29-1
D gene: NA
CDR3 length: 13
clone size: NA
CDR3 DNA: TGCAGCGTTTTACAGGGCGGCACAGATACGCAGTATTTT
CDR3 protein: CSVLQGGTDTQYF

J gene: TRBJ2-3
V gene: TRBV5-1
D gene: NA
CDR3 length: 16
clone size: NA
CDR3 DNA: TGCGCCAGCAGCTTAACTGGGGCTACACTCACAGATACGCAGTATTTT
CDR3 protein: CASSLTGATLTDTQYF

J gene: TRBJ1-3
V gene: TRBV29-1
D gene: TRBD1
CDR3 length: 14
clone size: NA
CDR3 DNA: TGCAGCGTCATGGGGACAGGGGACGGAAACACCATATATTTT
CDR3 protein: CSVMGTGDGNTIYF

J gene: TRBJ1-2
V gene: TRBV28
D gene: NA
CDR3 length: 12
clone size: NA
CDR3 DNA: TGTGCCAGCAGTCGGCAGGGCTATGGCTACACCTTC
CDR3 protein: CASSRQGYGYTF

J gene: TRBJ1-6
V gene: TRBV28
D gene: TRBD1
CDR3 length: 16
clone size: NA
CDR3 DNA: TGTGCCAGCAGTAGACCGGACACAGGGGGCGTTTCACCCCTCCACTTT
CDR3 protein: CASSRPDTGGVSPLHF

J gene: TRBJ2-7
V gene: TRBV28
D gene: TRBD1
CDR3 length: 14
clone size: NA
CDR3 DNA: TGTGCCAGCTCCCCGACAGGGTTGGTCTACGAGCAGTACTTC
CDR3 protein: CASSPTGLVYEQYF

J gene: TRBJ2-7
V gene: TRBV28
D gene: TRBD1
CDR3 length: 18
clone size: NA
CDR3 DNA: TGTGCCAGCATAGGTGGTTCCTCGCCGACAGGGGTCAACTACGAGCAGTACTTC
CDR3 protein: CASIGGSSPTGVNYEQYF

J gene: TRBJ2-1
V gene: TRBV10-2
D gene: TRBD2
CDR3 length: 15
clone size: NA
CDR3 DNA: TGCGCCAGCAGTCAGACTAGCGGGGGGGCGGCTGAGCAGTTCTTC
CDR3 protein: CASSQTSGGAAEQFF

J gene: TRBJ1-4
V gene: TRBV11-2
D gene: TRBD1
CDR3 length: 14
clone size: NA
CDR3 DNA: TGTGCCAGCAGCTTAGGGACAGGGAATGAAAAACTGTTTTTT
CDR3 protein: CASSLGTGNEKLFF

J gene: TRBJ1-3
V gene: TRBV3-1/TRBV3-2
D gene: NA
CDR3 length: 18
clone size: NA
CDR3 DNA: TGTGCCAGCAGCCAGCTCGAGAAGGGAGGTTTGGATGGAAACACCATATATTTT
CDR3 protein: CASSQLEKGGLDGNTIYF

J gene: TRBJ1-1
V gene: TRBV28
D gene: NA
CDR3 length: 11
clone size: NA
CDR3 DNA: TGTGCCAGCAGTTTGGGGCGTGAAGCTTTCTTT
CDR3 protein: CASSLGREAFF

J gene: TRBJ2-5
V gene: TRBV5-6
D gene: NA
CDR3 length: 11
clone size: NA
CDR3 DNA: TGTGCCAGCAGCTCTCGGGAGACCCAGTACTTC
CDR3 protein: CASSSRETQYF

J gene: TRBJ2-5
V gene: TRBV7-9
D gene: TRBD2
CDR3 length: 14
clone size: once
CDR3 DNA: TGTGCCAGCAGCTTTAGCGGGTCCTTGGAGACCCAGTACTTC
CDR3 protein: CASSFSGSLETQYF

J gene: TRBJ1-2
V gene: TRBV4-2
D gene: TRBD1
CDR3 length: 14
clone size: NA
CDR3 DNA: TGTGCCAGCAGCCAAGTCGGACAGGGCTATGGCTACACCTTC
CDR3 protein: CASSQVGQGYGYTF

J gene: TRBJ2-2
V gene: TRBV3-1/TRBV3-2
D gene: NA
CDR3 length: 15
clone size: NA
CDR3 DNA: TGTGCCAGCAGCCAAGACGGAGGGAACACCGGGGAGCTGTTTTTT
CDR3 protein: CASSQDGGNTGELFF

J gene: TRBJ1-5
V gene: TRBV24-1
D gene: TRBD1
CDR3 length: 14
clone size: NA
CDR3 DNA: TGTGCCACCAGTCCGACAGGGGGCGTTCAGCCCCAGCATTTT
CDR3 protein: CATSPTGGVQPQHF

J gene: TRBJ2-5
V gene: TRBV9
D gene: NA
CDR3 length: 14
clone size: NA
CDR3 DNA: TGTGCCAGCAGCGCGACAGGAATCCAAGAGACCCAGTACTTC
CDR3 protein: CASSATGIQETQYF

J gene: TRBJ2-2
V gene: TRBV5-1
D gene: TRBD1
CDR3 length: 16
clone size: NA
CDR3 DNA: TGCGCCAGCAGCCTTCGACAGGGTGGAGACACCGGGGAGCTGTTTTTT
CDR3 protein: CASSLRQGGDTGELFF

J gene: TRBJ2-2
V gene: TRBV14
D gene: TRBD1
CDR3 length: 16
clone size: NA
CDR3 DNA: TGTGCCAGCAGCCGTGCCGGACAGGGGATCGCCGGGGAGCTGTTTTTT
CDR3 protein: CASSRAGQGIAGELFF

J gene: TRBJ2-1
V gene: TRBV7-6
D gene: NA
CDR3 length: 15
clone size: NA
CDR3 DNA: TGTGCCAGCAGCTTAGGGGAACAGGGGAGGAATGGGCAGTTCTTC
CDR3 protein: CASSLGEQGRNGQFF

J gene: TRBJ1-1
V gene: TRBV7-3
D gene: TRBD1
CDR3 length: 13
clone size: NA
CDR3 DNA: TGTGCCAGCAGCCGGGACAGGAACACTGAAGCTTTCTTT
CDR3 protein: CASSRDRNTEAFF

J gene: TRBJ2-7
V gene: TRBV13
D gene: NA
CDR3 length: 13
clone size: NA
CDR3 DNA: TGTGCCAGCAGCTTAGCGGGGGCCTACGAGCAGTACTTC
CDR3 protein: CASSLAGAYEQYF

J gene: TRBJ2-1
V gene: TRBV11-1
D gene: TRBD1
CDR3 length: 16
clone size: NA
CDR3 DNA: TGTGCCAGCAGGCGAAACAGGGGGCCTCTCTCTAATGAGCAGTTCTTC
CDR3 protein: CASRRNRGPLSNEQFF

J gene: TRBJ1-6
V gene: TRBV21-1
D gene: NA
CDR3 length: 16
clone size: NA
CDR3 DNA: TGTGCCAGCAGCAAAAACCCATTGCCGGGTAATTCACCCCTCCACTTT
CDR3 protein: CASSKNPLPGNSPLHF

J gene: TRBJ2-2
V gene: TRBV19
D gene: TRBD1
CDR3 length: 15
clone size: NA
CDR3 DNA: TGTGCCAGCGTACCGGGACAGGCGAACACCGGGGAGCTGTTTTTT
CDR3 protein: CASVPGQANTGELFF

J gene: TRBJ2-3
V gene: TRBV2
D gene: TRBD2
CDR3 length: 17
clone size: NA
CDR3 DNA: TGTGCCAGCGCCCCGGGACTAGCCTTTAGTATTTCAGATACGCAGTATTTT
CDR3 protein: CASAPGLAFSISDTQYF

J gene: TRBJ2-1
V gene: TRBV3-1/TRBV3-2
D gene: TRBD1
CDR3 length: 16
clone size: NA
CDR3 DNA: TGTGCCAGCAGCCCCTGGACAGGGGACTCCTACAATGAGCAGTTCTTC
CDR3 protein: CASSPWTGDSYNEQFF

J gene: TRBJ2-7
V gene: TRBV29-1
D gene: TRBD1
CDR3 length: 14
clone size: NA
CDR3 DNA: TGCAGCGTTGCCGGGACAGGGGTGTCGCACGAGCAGTACTTC
CDR3 protein: CSVAGTGVSHEQYF

J gene: TRBJ1-2
V gene: TRBV3-1/TRBV3-2
D gene: NA
CDR3 length: 14
clone size: NA
CDR3 DNA: TGTGCCAGCAGTCAACAGGGTTATAACTATGGCTACACCTTC
CDR3 protein: CASSQQGYNYGYTF

J gene: TRBJ1-2
V gene: TRBV28
D gene: NA
CDR3 length: 15
clone size: NA
CDR3 DNA: TGTGCCAGCAGTTTAGGGGGCGCGGCCGCTTATGGCTACACCTTC
CDR3 protein: CASSLGGAAAYGYTF

J gene: TRBJ2-2
V gene: TRBV6-6
D gene: TRBD2
CDR3 length: 16
clone size: NA
CDR3 DNA: TGTGCCAGCAGCCCCTGGGTGACTAGCGGCACCGGGGAGCTGTTTTTT
CDR3 protein: CASSPWVTSGTGELFF

J gene: TRBJ2-7
V gene: TRBV5-6
D gene: TRBD1
CDR3 length: 15
clone size: NA
CDR3 DNA: TGTGCCAGCAGCCCACGGACAGGGTTCTCCTACGAGCAGTACTTC
CDR3 protein: CASSPRTGFSYEQYF

J gene: TRBJ2-2
V gene: TRBV19
D gene: NA
CDR3 length: 16
clone size: NA
CDR3 DNA: TGTGCCAGTCTACCCCAACCGGGACAGAACACCGGGGAGCTGTTTTTT
CDR3 protein: CASLPQPGQNTGELFF

J gene: TRBJ1-1
V gene: TRBV5-6
D gene: TRBD1
CDR3 length: 12
clone size: NA
CDR3 DNA: TGTGCCAGCAGCCTGGCGGGACAGGAAGCTTTCTTT
CDR3 protein: CASSLAGQEAFF

J gene: TRBJ2-3
V gene: TRBV30
D gene: TRBD2
CDR3 length: 15
clone size: NA
CDR3 DNA: TGTGCCTGGAGTGCCCTAAGCGGGGCCACAGATACGCAGTATTTT
CDR3 protein: CAWSALSGATDTQYF

J gene: TRBJ1-5
V gene: TRBV4-3
D gene: TRBD1
CDR3 length: 15
clone size: NA
CDR3 DNA: TGCGCCAGCAGCCAAGTATCAGGGGGCAGTCAGCCCCAGCATTTT
CDR3 protein: CASSQVSGGSQPQHF

J gene: TRBJ2-2
V gene: TRBV7-6
D gene: NA
CDR3 length: 19
clone size: NA
CDR3 DNA: TGTGCCAGCAGCCGCCCCTGGACAGCCACAAAGGGCGGAACCGGGGAGCTGTTTTTT
CDR3 protein: CASSRPWTATKGGTGELFF

J gene: TRBJ1-3
V gene: TRBV5-1
D gene: NA
CDR3 length: 15
clone size: NA
CDR3 DNA: TGCGCCAGCAGCTCCCTAGGTAACTCTGGAAACACCATATATTTT
CDR3 protein: CASSSLGNSGNTIYF

J gene: TRBJ1-3
V gene: TRBV5-4
D gene: NA
CDR3 length: 15
clone size: NA
CDR3 DNA: TGTGCCAGCAGCCTTAAGGCAGGCTCTGGAAACACCATATATTTT
CDR3 protein: CASSLKAGSGNTIYF